The T cell receptor beta chain under discussion was sequenced for a study of vaccination and CD4 T cells after COVID-19. As to this clonotype: Antigen: not known.

Looked up from germline, CDR1 is SNHLY and CDR2 is FYNNEI. V gave up 5 bases and J gave up 5 bases; unmatched junction bases: 8. CDR3 length: 14 residues. The treatment here: roughly 10-day PBMC culture with coronavirus spike peptide pools or control peptides (ViraFEST assay). Cultured CD4+ T cells had their DNA profiled by the Oncomine TCR Beta short-read assay. MiXCR was run by TCRdb on the PCR reads, yielding one entry per CDR3 protein. The repertoire holds 15,000 or so distinct CDR3 sequences, with 52% as singletons. Sequencing was carried out using CD4+ T cells from blood, cultured in vitro. This TCR was recovered from a human donor who had recovered from COVID-19. This chain links TRBV2 with TRBJ1-1; 7 bases fit TRBD1. The CDR3 reads CASSRDTGETEAFF. CDR3 DNA sequence: TGTGCCAGCAGTCGTGATACAGGGGAGACTGAAGCTTTCTTT.